The 6 T cell receptor beta chains listed next were all sequenced from one sample in a study of technical replicates of blood from a few donors. Sequencing was performed with immunoSEQ multiplex PCR; in TCRdb, only in-frame clones are kept and a portion is missing. The data show about 81,000 clones, roughly 96% seen once. Sequenced: T cells isolated from PBMCs. The receptor set was obtained from a human donor in good health.

CDR3 in DNA: TGTGCCACCCACTCTCCGCGTGCAGGGGGCTCCTACGAGCAGTACTTC. It translates to CATHSPRAGGSYEQYF. The chain couples TRBV27 to TRBJ2-7; 7 nucleotides agree with TRBD1. This CDR3 contains 16 residues. J gave up 0 bases and V 10 bases, and 15 bases lay outside the gene matches. Germline V lookup: CDR1 MNHEY, CDR2 SMNVEV (reference sequence).

The chain recombines TRBV29-1 with TRBJ2-2; 7 nucleotides line up with TRBD1. There are 14 residues in the CDR3. Losses at the gene ends were 4 bases for V and 0 bases for J; bases not matched to a gene: 2. Germline CDR1 SQVTM, CDR2 ANQGSEA. The CDR3 region is CSVGGQANTGELFF. The CDR3 coding sequence is TGCAGCGTTGGCGGACAGGCGAACACCGGGGAGCTGTTTTTT.

This chain joins TRBV30 and TRBJ2-2, with 7 bases aligning to TRBD1. Germline CDR1 GTSNPN, CDR2 SVGIG (reference sequence). CDR3 length: 13 residues. With V trimmed by 5 bases and J by 0 bases, 0 bases remained unmatched. The CDR3 DNA follows: TGTGCCTGGGACAGGGCGAACACCGGGGAGCTGTTTTTT. Encoded protein: CAWDRANTGELFF.

The rearrangement joins TRBV5-1 to TRBJ2-7; 9 nucleotides line up with TRBD1. Losses at the gene ends were 5 bases for V and 12 bases for J; bases not matched to a gene: 9. The CDR3 runs 12 residues. CDR1 and CDR2 from the germline V gene are SGHRS and YFSETQ. The CDR3 coding sequence is TGCGCCAGCAGGTCCGGGACAGGGACTGGGTACTTC. Residues: CASRSGTGTGYF.

V and J are TRBV27 and TRBJ2-1; 14 bases match TRBD2. V gave up 6 bases and J gave up 8 bases; unmatched junction bases: 15. Looked up from germline, CDR1 is MNHEY and CDR2 is SMNVEV (reference sequence). This CDR3 is built from 18 residues. CDR3 residues: CASSPGLAGAFSRDEQFF. The CDR3, as DNA: TGTGCCAGCAGCCCGGGACTAGCGGGAGCCTTTAGTCGCGATGAGCAGTTCTTC.

As concerns this clone: At one of its ends the junction is not consistent with the germline gene, which may arise from a read error. The chain couples TRBV10-3 to TRBJ2-7; the D gene is possibly TRBD1 (5 bases). The CDR3 consists of 12 residues. Looked up from germline, CDR1 is ENHRY and CDR2 is SYGVKD. CDR3 sequence (DNA): TGTGCCATCAGTGAGTCTGAAGGAGTAGGGGACTTC. It is translated as CAISESEGVGDF.